What follows are 5 T cell receptor beta chains derived from one specimen sequenced in a study of cytotoxic CD8 clonotypes in ibrutinib-treated CLL. Some clones are missing from TCRdb's copy, which holds only in-frame ones; the method was immunoSEQ multiplex PCR. The sample records about 25,000 clones, about four fifths being singletons. The source material was PBMCs, sampled before ibrutinib treatment. These TCRs come from a human donor with chronic lymphocytic leukemia.

The J gene is TRBJ1-2, the V gene TRBV19, with TRBD1 as a possible D gene (6 bases). CDR1 LNHDA and CDR2 SQIVND come from the germline V gene (reference sequence). CDR3 size: 13 residues. Trimming took 5 bases from V and 2 from J, leaving 9 bases between them. The CDR3 protein is CASSPGQNYGYTF. In DNA form, the CDR3 reads TGTGCCAGTAGTCCCGGACAGAACTATGGCTACACCTTC. The variable domain in full, completed from reference TRBV19 and TRBJ1-2, reads DGGITQSPKYLFRKEGQNVTLSCEQNLNHDAMYWYRQDPGQGLRLIYYSQIVNDFQKGDIAEGYSVSREKKESFPLTVTSAQKNPTAFYLCASSPGQNYGYTFGSGTRLTVV.

The chain employs TRBV28 and TRBJ1-1, with 8 positions matching TRBD1. From germline, CDR1 is MDHEN and CDR2 SYDVKM. With 6 bases clipped from V and 1 base from J, the junction kept 4 bases outside the gene matches. The CDR3 contains 14 residues. The CDR3 region is CASRTGGKNTEAFF. The CDR3 region has the DNA TGTGCCAGCAGAACAGGGGGGAAGAACACTGAAGCTTTCTTT.

The J gene is TRBJ2-5, the V gene TRBV6-1; 8 nucleotides align to TRBD1. With 7 bases clipped from V and 1 base from J, the junction kept 8 bases outside the gene matches. This CDR3 comprises 15 residues. The germline CDR1 and CDR2 sequences are MNHNS and SASEGT. DNA of the CDR3: TGTGCCAGCACCACAGGGGGAGGTCTCCAAGAGACCCAGTACTTC. This gives the protein CASTTGGGLQETQYF.

This chain uses TRBV10-1 with TRBJ2-1; D tentatively reads TRBD1 or TRBD2 (6 bases each). This CDR3 has 16 residues. CDR1 is WNHNN, CDR2 SYGVQD, per germline (reference sequence). The V and J ends lost 4 bases and 4 bases respectively, with 17 bases between them. CDR3 sequence: CASSGGRGGGYNEQFF. The CDR3 nucleotides are TGCGCCAGCAGTGGAGGTAGAGGAGGGGGATACAATGAGCAGTTCTTC.

The chain recombines TRBV5-5 with TRBJ1-4, with 8 positions matching TRBD1. Per the germline V gene, CDR1 is SGHKS and CDR2 is YYEKEE (reference sequence). The V segment lost 0 bases and the J segment 7 bases; nucleotides outside the gene matches: 5. There are 15 residues in the CDR3. In DNA form, the CDR3 reads TGTGCCAGCAGCTTGGGTGGACAGGGAAGTGAAAAACTGTTTTTT. Translation: CASSLGGQGSEKLFF.